The TCR beta chain under discussion was sequenced for a study of blood T cell repertoires in COVID-19 (dated by TCRdb to 2020 to 2021). Turning to the overall study: Samples from collaborators originated in the United States, Italy and Spain and spanned both the acute and convalescent phases of COVID-19. Samples were obtained from the ongoing ImmuneRACE study (first 160 participants) and from approximately 1,200 subjects provided by 6 global collaborators. Where available, HLA class I and class II types were obtained from metadata supplied by the sample provider rather than from assay-based typing. The repertoires were released in a freely available public database meant as a resource for research on the immune response to SARS-CoV-2. Sample metadata almost always included a de-identified subject ID, COVID-19 status, age in years and sex. The material from the prospective study consisted of cDNA or gDNA derived from T cells, B-cell-depleted T cells, or PBMCs. Subjects who had been exposed to COVID-19, were actively infected with it, or had recovered from it provided the deeply sampled blood TCRbeta repertoires that made up the dataset. Study-wide conclusions, independent of this receptor: Clinical and demographic metadata were provided uncurated, with the amount varying by source and participant.

Worth noting for this clone: It lacks a known antigen. No clone much larger than this one lies a single base away; base qualities are absent.

TCRbeta CDR3 regions were amplified from genomic DNA by means of the immunoSEQ Assay, a bias-controlled multiplex PCR. In the authors' own workflow: The number of nucleated cells in each sample was estimated from the amplification of reference gene primers within the assay. Sequence reads were collapsed and filtered to measure the absolute abundance of every unique TCRbeta CDR3 rearrangement. For each sample, productive Simpson clonality was calculated by taking the square root of Simpson's diversity index across productive rearrangements. The table was pulled from immuneACCESS by TCRdb, which kept in-frame rearrangements only. Such tables lose some clones; where checked, under half of the loss comes from unresolved V genes, and the rest has no known cause. Clone size and the V and J calls come from that table; the DNA yielded D and trimming. The sample has tens of thousands of clones on record, under 90% of them singletons. The leading ten clones occupy about 0.4% of the sample.

Each collaborating institution followed its own protocols to collect whole blood in K2EDTA tubes. For TCRbeta analysis, collaborators shipped samples in one of three forms: frozen whole blood, isolated PBMCs, or DNA extracted from either of those sample types. This TCR was sampled from a human donor in a cohort sampled during active COVID-19. Input material: peripheral blood.

At the DNA level, the sequence is TGTGCCACCTCGGTCAACCACTATGGCTACACCTTC. This encodes CATSVNHYGYTF. This chain is built from TRBV15 and TRBJ1-2; the D gene cannot be resolved reliably. Trimming at the junction amounts to 8 bases on V and 3 bases on J, and the germline ends lie 10 bases apart. Taken from cysteine to phenylalanine, the CDR3 has 12 residues. CDR3 DNA is the only sequence kept; it has 36 bases, read in frame from the first base. CDR1 and CDR2, looked up from the germline V gene (reference sequence), are LNHNV and YYDKDF.